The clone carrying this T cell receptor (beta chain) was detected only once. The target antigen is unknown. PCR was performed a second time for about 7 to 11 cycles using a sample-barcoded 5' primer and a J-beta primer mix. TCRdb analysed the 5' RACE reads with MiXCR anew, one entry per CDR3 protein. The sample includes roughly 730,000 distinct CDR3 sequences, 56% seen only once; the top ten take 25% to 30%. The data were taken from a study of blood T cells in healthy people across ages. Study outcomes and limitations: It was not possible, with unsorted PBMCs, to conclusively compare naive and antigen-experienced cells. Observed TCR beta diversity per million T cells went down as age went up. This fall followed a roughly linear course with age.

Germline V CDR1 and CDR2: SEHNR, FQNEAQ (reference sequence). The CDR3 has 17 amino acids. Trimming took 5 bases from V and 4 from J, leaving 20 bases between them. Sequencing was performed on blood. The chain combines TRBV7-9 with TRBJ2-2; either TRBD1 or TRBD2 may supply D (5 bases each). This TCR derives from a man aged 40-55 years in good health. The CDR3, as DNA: TGTGCCAGCAGCCTGGTCGGATCGAGGGGTGGCACCGGGGAGCTGTTTTTT. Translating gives CASSLVGSRGGTGELFF.